Sequencing of this T cell receptor beta chain was carried out in a study of blood T cell repertoires in COVID-19. Study at large: PBMCs, B-cell-depleted T cells, or T cells provided the cDNA or gDNA that made up the material.

In the authors' methods: Nucleated cell number was recorded as an estimate derived from reference gene primer amplification. Only in-frame clones appear in the TCRdb table, and some are missing; sequencing was by immunoSEQ multiplex PCR. V and J calls plus clone size are reproduced from that table; the DNA served to infer D and trimming. This sample has under 400,000 clones, with 80% to 90% found just once. With 2 bases removed from V and 3 bases from J, the gap between germline ends came to 8 bases. The CDR3 loop spans 13 amino acids. Germline loops: CDR1 SGHVS, CDR2 FNYEAQ. Clinical history reported by participants formed the basis on which cohorts were assigned.

The specimen was PBMCs or T cells enriched from blood (not recorded which). This chain connects TRBV7-6 to TRBJ2-7; D is ambiguous. The source is a woman between 40 and 55 years old with acute COVID-19. CDR3 loop: CASSLSRFYEQYF. The CDR3 DNA sequence: TGTGCCAGCAGCTTATCCCGGTTCTACGAGCAGTACTTC.